This T cell receptor (beta chain) stems from a study of blood T cell repertoires in COVID-19. Study as a whole: COVID-19 samples from acute and convalescent phases originated in the United States, Italy and Spain.

Germline loops: CDR1 MNHEY, CDR2 SVGAGI. This CDR3 is built from 15 residues. The V end was cut by 6 bases, the J end by 2 bases, with 16 bases between. Followed over time, Seattle patients had been enrolled while infection was active. Sequenced by immunoSEQ multiplex PCR; TCRdb stores in-frame clones only, minus some. The repertoire includes some 390,000 clones, roughly 86% of them detected once, and about 2.1% sits in the top ten. Sample: peripheral blood. The TCR originated in a woman in her fifties or sixties with COVID-19, enrolled during active disease. The chain uses TRBV6-5 and TRBJ1-2; D is possibly TRBD1 (6 bases). The CDR3 DNA is TGTGCCAGCAGAGGGGGACGACAGGCAAACTATGGCTACACCTTC. Its translation is CASRGGRQANYGYTF.